Reported below is one T cell receptor (beta chain). The same CDR3 is also encoded by other DNA sequences in this sample. The sample is drawn from a study of shared clonotypes between healthy human individuals. Study-wide context: Three plates each covered CD4 naive and memory; CD8 naive two, CD8 memory one.

This table comes from immunoSEQ multiplex PCR, and its TCRdb copy is limited to in-frame clones, with some not included. The table shows 2 million to 2.5 million clones, with over 85% occurring only once. The CDR3 loop spans 12 amino acids. Germline V gene data show CDR1 as MDHEN and CDR2 as SYDVKM. V was trimmed by 1 base and J by 7 bases, leaving 8 bases between them. The J gene is TRBJ2-7, the V gene TRBV28; D may correspond to TRBD1 or TRBD2 (5 bases each). Source material: naive CD4+ T cells from PBMCs. Subset described: CD45RA+ positively selected. This clonotype was obtained from a man between 18 and 29 years old in good health. Some clones in this sample may be carry-over from other donors' samples. CDR3 sequence reads: CASSLSGLEQYF. CDR3 coding DNA: TGTGCCAGCAGTTTATCGGGGCTAGAGCAGTACTTC.